This T cell receptor beta chain was identified during a study of blood T cell repertoires in COVID-19. Overall study: Researchers got acute and convalescent COVID-19 samples from the United States, Italy and Spain.

In the authors' methods: Reference gene primer amplification gave estimated nucleated cell counts. Libraries were prepared by immunoSEQ multiplex PCR; TCRdb keeps only in-frame clonotypes and omits some of them. Clone size and the V and J calls come from that table; the DNA yielded D and trimming. The table lists over 200,000 clones, over 75% of them singletons. Sequenced sample: peripheral blood. The receptor comes from a woman under 40 with acute or convalescent COVID-19.

CDR3 in amino acids: CASSVEMTSDYEQYF. The DNA of the CDR3 is TGTGCCAGCAGCGTAGAGATGACTAGCGACTACGAGCAGTACTTC. This chain joins TRBV9 and TRBJ2-7, with 8 bases matching TRBD2. The ends lost 0 bases at V and 3 bases at J; junction bases unmatched: 5. This CDR3 has 15 amino acids. Germline V gene data show CDR1 as SGDLS and CDR2 as YYNGEE.